This T cell receptor beta chain originates from a study of T cells in localized non-small cell lung cancer. Findings of the study overall: A denser population of T cells in blood accompanied longer overall survival. Across samples, adjacent lung featured a median roughly 60 of the top 100 tumor clones.

A remark on this clone: Its antigen is not identified.

The data were produced by immunoSEQ multiplex PCR, yet TCRdb's version contains in-frame clones alone and is incomplete. The sample consists of 1,200 or so clones, roughly 25% of them appearing once. V was cut by 0 bases and J by 8 bases, with 13 bases left in between. The CDR3 sequence is 14 residues long. From germline, CDR1 is MGHRA and CDR2 YSYEKL. Material: lung tumor tissue, obtained before any cancer treatment. This clonotype originated in a male donor at least 60 years old with stage I lung adenocarcinoma. The chain is built from TRBV4-1 and TRBJ1-1; no clear D. The CDR3, as DNA: TGCGCCAGCAGCCAAGATGCGAACGGCAGCGAAGCTTTCTTT. It translates to CASSQDANGSEAFF.